This is a list of T cell receptor beta chains from one sample in a study of shared clonotypes between healthy human individuals. Some clones are missing from TCRdb's copy, which holds only in-frame ones; the method was immunoSEQ multiplex PCR. Here the sample spans 760,000 or so clones, about 96% being singletons. Sequenced input: naive CD8+ T cells sorted from blood. These receptors were taken from a man aged 25 to 40 in good health. Each CDR3 is given with its conserved first and last residue. A D gene is named only where the DNA matches it firmly. The size of a clone is reported for some rows only, either as once, few or many, or as a class for expanded clones.

J: TRBJ2-7; size: NA; V: TRBV7-9; D: TRBD2; DNA: TGTGCCAGCAGCTTACCGCGGGAGGGCCACTACGAGCAGTACTTC; CDR3: CASSLPREGHYEQYF
J: TRBJ1-2; size: NA; V: TRBV7-2; D: NA; DNA: TGTGCCAGCAGCTCCCCCGTAGGGGTCGGACGGTATGGCTACACCTTC; CDR3: CASSSPVGVGRYGYTF
J: TRBJ2-1; size: NA; V: TRBV12-2; D: NA; DNA: TGTGCAAGTCGCGGACCCGGGACTAGCGCAGACAATGAGCAGTTCTTC; CDR3: CASRGPGTSADNEQFF
J: TRBJ2-1; size: NA; V: TRBV5-1; D: NA; DNA: TGCGCCAGCAGCCCAGATCAAGGGATCTGGGATGAGCAGTTCTTC; CDR3: CASSPDQGIWDEQFF
J: TRBJ1-5; size: once; V: TRBV28; D: TRBD1; DNA: TGTGCCAGCAGAGCTGATACAGGGGCGGCGCAGCCCCAGCATTTT; CDR3: CASRADTGAAQPQHF
J: TRBJ2-1; size: NA; V: TRBV29-1; D: TRBD2; DNA: TGCAGCGTTGACCAGCGGGAGGGCCATGGTTTGAATGAGCAGTTCTTC; CDR3: CSVDQREGHGLNEQFF
J: TRBJ2-5; size: NA; V: TRBV7-8; D: NA; DNA: TGTGCCAGCAGCCCCAGCCCAGTCCTTCAAGAGACCCAGTACTTC; CDR3: CASSPSPVLQETQYF
J: TRBJ2-1; size: once; V: TRBV11-1; D: NA; DNA: TGTGCCAGCAGCTCCTTAGTGGGACCGAAGCAGTTCTTC; CDR3: CASSSLVGPKQFF
J: TRBJ2-1; size: NA; V: TRBV27; D: TRBD1; DNA: TGTGCCAGCAGTTTGGGGACAGGGTACGATGAGCAGTTCTTC; CDR3: CASSLGTGYDEQFF
J: TRBJ2-7; size: NA; V: TRBV2; D: NA; DNA: TGTGCCAGCACCAAGGGTAGTGACGAGCAGTACTTC; CDR3: CASTKGSDEQYF
J: TRBJ1-5; size: NA; V: TRBV7-9; D: NA; DNA: TGTGCCAGCAGCCTAGACACCTTGGGGTCCAATCAGCCCCAGCATTTT; CDR3: CASSLDTLGSNQPQHF
J: TRBJ1-2; size: NA; V: TRBV5-1; D: NA; DNA: TGCGCCAGCAGCTTGGCCGGACAGAGGGGCTACACCTTC; CDR3: CASSLAGQRGYTF
J: TRBJ2-7; size: NA; V: TRBV7-8; D: NA; DNA: TGTGCCAGCAGCTTGGGATCCTACGAGCAGTACTTC; CDR3: CASSLGSYEQYF
J: TRBJ2-7; size: NA; V: TRBV28; D: NA; DNA: TGTGGGGCGGGGGCAACCTACGAGCAGTACTTC; CDR3: CGAGATYEQYF
J: TRBJ1-2; size: NA; V: TRBV1; D: NA; DNA: TGCACCAGCACGCGGACAGGGCCGACCTATGGCTACACCTTC; CDR3: CTSTRTGPTYGYTF
J: TRBJ2-2; size: NA; V: TRBV5-6; D: NA; DNA: TGTGCCAGCAGCTATAAAAGGAGCACCGGGGAGCTGTTTTTT; CDR3: CASSYKRSTGELFF
J: TRBJ2-7; size: NA; V: TRBV6-5; D: NA; DNA: TGTGCCAGCAGTTACCAGGGAGACGGCTACGAGCAGTACTTC; CDR3: CASSYQGDGYEQYF
J: TRBJ2-7; size: once; V: TRBV28; D: NA; DNA: TGTGCCAGCAGTTTTGCCGACGAGCAGTACTTC; CDR3: CASSFADEQYF
J: TRBJ1-4; size: NA; V: TRBV5-6; D: NA; DNA: TGTGCCACTCAAATGGAAAAACTGTTTTTT; CDR3: CATQMEKLFF
J: TRBJ2-1; size: NA; V: TRBV10-1; D: TRBD2; DNA: TGCGCCAGCAGTGAGGGCGCGGTGCGGGAGGGCCGGTACAATGAGCAGTTCTTC; CDR3: CASSEGAVREGRYNEQFF
J: TRBJ2-7; size: NA; V: TRBV15; D: NA; DNA: TGTGCTACTAGGGACATCTCCTACGAGCAGTACTTC; CDR3: CATRDISYEQYF
J: TRBJ1-5; size: NA; V: TRBV5-5; D: NA; DNA: TGTGCCAGCAGCCCTTTGGCAGGAAGCAATCAGCCCCAGCATTTT; CDR3: CASSPLAGSNQPQHF
J: TRBJ2-5; size: NA; V: TRBV6-1; D: NA; DNA: TGTGCCAGCAGCGGTTCGGGGGAGACCCAGTACTTC; CDR3: CASSGSGETQYF
J: TRBJ2-5; size: NA; V: TRBV5-5; D: NA; DNA: TGTGCCAGCAGGCCGACCGTTTCGGGGAGAATCTGGGAGACCCAGTACTTC; CDR3: CASRPTVSGRIWETQYF
J: TRBJ2-2; size: NA; V: TRBV15; D: TRBD2; DNA: TGTGCCACCAGCAGAGATACCGGGCGGGAGGGCCTTTCCGGGGAGCTGTTTTTT; CDR3: CATSRDTGREGLSGELFF
J: TRBJ2-5; size: NA; V: TRBV28; D: NA; DNA: TGTGCCAGCAGCACGATCGTATGGTCAGGGTCTCCCGATGGGGAGACCCAGTACTTC; CDR3: CASSTIVWSGSPDGETQYF
J: TRBJ2-7; size: NA; V: TRBV7-2; D: TRBD2; DNA: TGTGCCAGCAGCTTAGACCCGGGACTAGCGGGAGTCAAGGCGAGCGAGCAGTACTTC; CDR3: CASSLDPGLAGVKASEQYF
J: TRBJ2-2; size: NA; V: TRBV7-9; D: NA; DNA: TGTGCCAGCAGCTTAGCAGCCATAGGCGCCGGGGAGCTGTTTTTT; CDR3: CASSLAAIGAGELFF
J: TRBJ2-7; size: NA; V: TRBV27; D: NA; DNA: TGTGCCAGCAGTTTAGGGCTCACGTCTCGCGAGCAGTACTTC; CDR3: CASSLGLTSREQYF
J: TRBJ2-1; size: NA; V: TRBV6-4; D: NA; DNA: TGTGCCAGCAGTGACTCACTTCGACTAGGCCCTAGCGATGAGCAGTTCTTC; CDR3: CASSDSLRLGPSDEQFF
J: TRBJ2-2; size: NA; V: TRBV7-9; D: NA; DNA: TGTGCCAGCAGCGATCCAAGAACGAACACCGGGGAGCTGTTTTTT; CDR3: CASSDPRTNTGELFF
J: TRBJ2-1; size: NA; V: TRBV15; D: NA; DNA: TGTGCCACCAGCAGGGCCACATTGTCCAATGAGCAGTTCTTC; CDR3: CATSRATLSNEQFF
J: TRBJ2-1; size: NA; V: TRBV7-9; D: TRBD2; DNA: TGTGCCAGCAGCCAACTAGCGGGAGTTTACAATGAGCAGTTCTTC; CDR3: CASSQLAGVYNEQFF